These 26 T cell receptor beta chains were all obtained from the same sample, sequenced in a study of blood T cells in healthy people across ages. The authors ran a second PCR of about 6 to 11 cycles using a sample-barcoded 5' primer and a J-beta primer mix. TCRdb re-called the 5' RACE reads with MiXCR, one entry per CDR3 protein. The sample has roughly 790,000 distinct CDR3 sequences, 43% seen once; the top ten hold 20%. The material sequenced was blood. The source is a woman aged 55-69 years in good health.

This clonotype appeared a few times. The rearrangement uses TRBV6-5 and TRBJ1-5; D gene ambiguous. The CDR3 runs to 14 residues. The V end was cut by 2 bases, the J end by 7 bases, with 12 bases between. CDR1 and CDR2 from the germline V gene are MNHEY and SVGAGI. CDR3 sequence (DNA): TGTGCCAGCAGTTACGAAGGTCCGGGGCAGCCCCAGCATTTT. This gives the protein CASSYEGPGQPQHF.

The genes are TRBV12-3 or TRBV12-4 and TRBJ2-3, with a possible D match to TRBD2 (6 bases). The germline V and J ends were trimmed by 10 bases and 5 bases, with 19 bases remaining between them. The CDR3 covers 14 residues. CDR3 DNA: TGTGCCACCCGCGCGGGGCCAGCTGGAGATACGCAGTATTTT. Translation gives CATRAGPAGDTQYF.

The chain combines TRBV7-9 with TRBJ1-4; TRBD1 aligns across 9 bases. Germline V gene lookup returns CDR1 SEHNR and CDR2 FQNEAQ (reference sequence). J was trimmed by 8 bases and V by 5 bases; bases with no gene match: 6. This CDR3 is built from 14 residues. CDR3 nucleotide sequence: TGTGCCAGCAGCGGGCGGACAGGGGTAGAAAAACTGTTTTTT. Translation: CASSGRTGVEKLFF.

This clonotype was seen a single time. The V and J genes are TRBV9 and TRBJ2-7; the D gene is possibly TRBD1 (6 bases). The ends were cut back, 0 bases at V and 7 bases at J, with 17 bases in the middle. Germline V lookup: CDR1 SGDLS, CDR2 YYNGEE. The CDR3 sequence is 15 residues long. CDR3 nucleotide sequence: TGTGCCAGCAGCGTAGTAGGGGGACAAGGTACGGAGCAGTACTTC. It translates to CASSVVGGQGTEQYF.

This clonotype was picked up a small number of times. V is TRBV20-1 and J is TRBJ2-7; perhaps D is TRBD1 or TRBD2 (5 bases each). This CDR3 is 11 amino acids long. V was trimmed by 6 bases and J by 6 bases, leaving 12 bases between them. Germline CDR1 is DFQATT and CDR2 is SNEGSKA (reference sequence). CDR3 sequence (DNA): TGCAGTGCACCCCGGGACCGCGAGCAGTACTTC. Amino acids: CSAPRDREQYF.

V usage is TRBV7-3 and J usage is TRBJ2-1; possibly TRBD1 for D (5 bases). The V end lost 4 bases, the J end lost 6 bases, and 19 bases lay between the germline ends. Germline lookup yields CDR1 SGHTA and CDR2 FQGTGA. The CDR3 sequence is 16 residues long. The CDR3 loop is CASSSTGQITGNEQFF. The CDR3 DNA is TGTGCCAGCAGCTCCACCGGACAAATAACGGGCAATGAGCAGTTCTTC. Combining the CDR3 with reference TRBV7-3 and TRBJ2-1 gives the whole variable domain GAGVSQTPSNKVTEKGKYVELRCDPISGHTALYWYRQSLGQGPEFLIYFQGTGAADDSGLPNDRFFAVRPEGSVSTLKIQRTERGDSAVYLCASSSTGQITGNEQFFGPGTRLTVL.

This clonotype was counted a few times. The V gene is TRBV5-6, the J gene TRBJ1-2; D is perhaps TRBD1 (5 bases). The ends were cut back, 0 bases at V and 8 bases at J, with 14 bases in the middle. The germline gives CDR1 SGHDT, CDR2 YYEEEE. The CDR3 is 14 amino acids. CDR3 loop: CASSLANGARGYTF. The CDR3 nucleotides are TGTGCCAGCAGCTTGGCGAACGGGGCTCGAGGCTACACCTTC.

This clonotype was counted a few times. The chain joins TRBV4-3 to TRBJ2-3; 12 bases map to TRBD2. V lost 3 bases, J lost 8 bases, and 3 bases stayed unmatched. Germline lookup yields CDR1 LGHNA and CDR2 YSLEER. This CDR3 region has 14 residues. CDR3 nucleotide sequence: TGCGCCAGCAGCCACGGACTAGCGGGGTTTACGCAGTATTTT. Translating gives CASSHGLAGFTQYF.

The rearrangement joins TRBV27 to TRBJ1-5; maybe TRBD1 (5 bases). The V gene lost 7 bases and the J gene lost 4 bases, with 14 bases spanning the gap. The CDR3 extends over 14 amino acids. The V gene's germline CDR1 is MNHEY and CDR2 SMNVEV (reference sequence). CDR3 nucleotides: TGTGCCAGCAAACCCTGGGACCCTAATCAGCCCCAGCATTTT. It yields the protein CASKPWDPNQPQHF.

J is TRBJ2-5 and V is TRBV6-5; D may correspond to TRBD1 or TRBD2 (5 bases each). Trimming removed 8 bases from V and 7 bases from J, with 17 bases in between. The CDR3 runs to 13 residues. Germline lookup yields CDR1 MNHEY and CDR2 SVGAGI. CDR3 bases: TGTGCCAGCGGGGACGGCGACGATCGGACCCAGTACTTC. The encoded protein is CASGDGDDRTQYF.

The CDR3 DNA reads as TGTGCCAGCAGTTATGGGGATAGGATCTACAATGAGCAGTTCTTC. Its protein is CASSYGDRIYNEQFF. The V gene is TRBV6-2 or TRBV6-3, the J gene TRBJ2-1; D ambiguous. The germline CDR1 and CDR2 sequences are MNHEY and SVGEGT. V lost 3 bases and J lost 3, with 12 bases in between. The length of the CDR3 is 15 residues.

Note on this clonotype: Mismatch with germline at one junction end may stem from a read error. V and J are TRBV6-2 or TRBV6-3 and TRBJ2-1; tentative D call: TRBD2 (5 bases). The CDR3 is 16 residues long. Germline values: CDR1 MNHEY, CDR2 SVGEGT. CDR3 sequence (DNA): TGTGCCAGCAGCGCCGCCGGGTGGGAGAATATCAATGAGCGGTTCTTC. As protein: CASSAAGWENINERFF.

This clonotype was recorded a few times. This chain connects TRBV7-6 to TRBJ1-1; possibly TRBD1 for D (6 bases). Germline lookup yields CDR1 SGHVS and CDR2 FNYEAQ. The germline V and J ends were trimmed by 10 bases and 0 bases, with 12 bases remaining between them. This CDR3 spans 13 amino acids. The CDR3 DNA follows: TGTGCCAATCCCGGGGGGCTGAACACTGAAGCTTTCTTT. Translation: CANPGGLNTEAFF.

The chain employs TRBV7-2 and TRBJ2-3, with 10 bases lining up with TRBD2. Germline loops: CDR1 SGHTA, CDR2 FQGNSA. The length of the CDR3 is 16 residues. With 4 bases clipped from V and 3 bases from J, the junction kept 7 bases outside the gene matches. CDR3 protein: CASSSQREGWTDTQYF. CDR3 nucleotide sequence: TGTGCCAGCAGCTCCCAGCGGGAGGGATGGACAGATACGCAGTATTTT.

The V and J genes are TRBV7-6 and TRBJ1-6; 9 bases are a match to TRBD1. The CDR3 runs 15 residues. Germline CDR1 and CDR2: SGHVS and FNYEAQ. The J segment lost 7 bases and the V segment lost 4 bases, leaving 5 bases of the junction unmatched. The DNA of the CDR3 is TGTGCCAGCAGCTCAGATGGGACAGGGAATTCACCCCTCCACTTT. Protein product: CASSSDGTGNSPLHF.

Many counts were recorded for this clonotype. The chain joins TRBV27 to TRBJ1-6, with no clear D. Germline V lookup: CDR1 MNHEY, CDR2 SMNVEV (reference sequence). The CDR3 consists of 14 residues. Between the trimmed V and J ends, which lost 6 bases and 0 bases, there was a span of 6 bases. Written as DNA, the CDR3 is TGTGCCAGCAGCCTGAGCTCCTATAATTCACCCCTCCACTTT. As protein: CASSLSSYNSPLHF.

The sample holds many counts of this clonotype. The chain carries TRBV7-9 and TRBJ2-1, with D perhaps being TRBD1 or TRBD2 (7 bases each). Germline V gene sequence: CDR1 SEHNR, CDR2 FQNEAQ (reference sequence). The CDR3 covers 15 residues. The DNA for the CDR3 is TGTGGAGCAGGGGGGGAAATCCCTAGATACGATGAGCAGTTCTTC. This encodes CGAGGEIPRYDEQFF.

The V and J genes are TRBV24-1 and TRBJ2-7; D unresolved. The CDR3 runs to 13 residues. Trimming removed 4 bases from V and 8 bases from J, with 14 bases in between. The germline CDR1 and CDR2 sequences are KGHDR and SFDVKD. CDR3 nucleotide sequence: TGTGCCACCAGTGACCCGACGGAGTCCCAGCAGTACTTC. Its protein is CATSDPTESQQYF.

The chain has TRBV20-1 and TRBJ2-5; TRBD1 aligns across 7 bases. The trim removed 5 bases at V and 5 bases at J, leaving 8 bases unmatched. This CDR3 comprises 13 residues. CDR1 is DFQATT and CDR2 is SNEGSKA in the germline V gene (reference sequence). The CDR3 protein is CSAEQGFEETQYF. CDR3 sequence (DNA): TGCAGTGCTGAACAGGGGTTTGAGGAGACCCAGTACTTC.

The chain recombines TRBV6-5 with TRBJ2-3; TRBD2 agrees at 10 bases. Germline trimming cut 0 bases from V and 7 bases from J; bases unmatched to any gene: 10. The germline V gene encodes CDR1 MNHEY and CDR2 SVGAGI. The CDR3 runs 17 residues. CDR3 in amino acids: CASSYSAGASGRHTQYF. The CDR3 DNA sequence: TGTGCCAGCAGTTACTCAGCCGGGGCTAGCGGGAGACATACGCAGTATTTT.

The chain links TRBV10-3 to TRBJ1-4; unclear D gene. V was pared by 0 bases and J by 5 bases, with 4 bases between. Germline CDR1 and CDR2: ENHRY and SYGVKD. The CDR3 extends over 13 amino acids. This chain's CDR3 is CAISESRNEKLFF. CDR3 sequence (DNA): TGTGCCATCAGTGAGTCGCGGAATGAAAAACTGTTTTTT.

This clonotype appeared a few times. This may arise from a read error, as a much more abundant clone is one base away. This chain's CDR3 is CASSSDAVYEQYF. The CDR3 bases are TGTGCCAGCAGCAGCGACGCGGTCTACGAGCAGTACTTC. V gene TRBV7-2 combines with J gene TRBJ2-7; D not resolved. The CDR3 length is 13 residues. Germline V gene sequence: CDR1 SGHTA, CDR2 FQGNSA. Between the trimmed V and J ends, which lost 5 bases and 3 bases, there was a span of 11 bases.

This clonotype has a handful of counts. V gene TRBV20-1 combines with J gene TRBJ2-1; D is perhaps TRBD1 or TRBD2 (6 bases each). Germline V gives CDR1 DFQATT, CDR2 SNEGSKA (reference sequence). The CDR3 spans 14 residues. The V gene lost 5 bases and the J gene lost 12 bases, with 23 bases spanning the gap. The DNA of the CDR3 is TGCAGTGCTCTTCGGGACTCCCCAGGGGATGGGCAGTTCTTC. Translated: CSALRDSPGDGQFF.

In regard to this clonotype: The junction differs from germline at one of its ends, possibly a read error. The rearrangement links TRBV5-1 to TRBJ2-6; 8 nucleotides agree with TRBD1. This CDR3 contains 17 residues. Per germline, CDR1 SGHRS and CDR2 YFSETQ. CDR3 protein: CASGLGQANSGANVLTF. The DNA of the CDR3 is TGCGCCAGCGGCTTGGGACAGGCAAACTCTGGGGCCAACGTCCTGACTTTC.

This chain uses TRBV27 with TRBJ1-1, with D unclear. Germline V gene sequence: CDR1 MNHEY, CDR2 SMNVEV (reference sequence). This CDR3 has 15 residues. Trimming stripped 3 bases from V and 1 base from J, with 12 bases between. The CDR3 spells CASSFTTDGNTEAFF. The CDR3 DNA reads as TGTGCCAGCAGTTTCACGACGGATGGGAACACTGAAGCTTTCTTT.

Notes on this clonotype: This clone may be a read error of a much larger clone one base away. V gene TRBV7-9 combines with J gene TRBJ2-1, with D unresolved. The CDR3 length is 16 residues. Germline V gene sequence: CDR1 SEHNR, CDR2 FQNEAQ (reference sequence). The DNA for the CDR3 is TGTGCCAGCAGCTTAGGCGGCAGCCTCTCCTGCAATGAGCAGTTCTTC. Its translation: CASSLGGSLSCNEQFF.